Presented here are 18 T cell receptor beta chains from one specimen sequenced in a study of sequential checkpoint blockade in melanoma (dated 2019 in TCRdb). The label giving this sample's treatment or condition can be read as: randomized to nivolumab then ipilimumab (arm A) or the reverse (arm B). The receptor library was made with the immunoSEQ multiplex PCR assay. TCRdb took this table from immuneACCESS and kept in-frame rearrangements with V and J called. Such tables lack part of the clones; where checked against another copy, unresolved V genes explain under half of the gap, and the rest is unexplained. The sample yields about 12,000 clones; approximately 80% were counted once. Approximately 7.8% of the sample is taken by the ten largest. The material was CD8+ T cells sorted from blood (inferred from file names), obtained from a patient given nivolumab and ipilimumab in sequence. Every receptor here comes from a human donor with melanoma.

The chain recombines TRBV9 with TRBJ2-1; 8 nucleotides agree with TRBD2. Germline V CDR1 and CDR2: SGDLS, YYNGEE. CDR3 length equals 15 residues. The V and J ends lost 0 bases and 5 bases, in that order; junction bases with no gene match: 4. CDR3 loop: CASSVGAGENNEQFF. The DNA for the CDR3 is TGTGCCAGCAGCGTAGGAGCGGGAGAGAACAATGAGCAGTTCTTC.

The chain links TRBV27 to TRBJ2-7; 7 bases line up with TRBD2. The CDR3 totals 14 residues. Trimming took 5 bases from V and 6 from J; bases not matched to a gene: 10. Germline V lookup: CDR1 MNHEY, CDR2 SMNVEV (reference sequence). CDR3 in DNA: TGTGCCAGCAGTCCAGCAGTGGAGCGGGGCGAGCAGTACTTC. Its protein is CASSPAVERGEQYF.

J is TRBJ2-7 and V is TRBV5-6, with 9 bases that match TRBD2. The CDR3 has 16 amino acids. V was clipped by 2 bases and J by 0 bases; unmatched bases: 6. Germline assignment: CDR1 SGHDT and CDR2 YYEEEE. The CDR3: CASSLFLAGFSYEQYF. CDR3 DNA: TGTGCCAGCAGCTTATTTCTAGCGGGGTTCTCCTACGAGCAGTACTTC. Filled out from reference TRBV5-6 and TRBJ2-7, the complete variable domain reads DAGVTQSPTHLIKTRGQQVTLRCSPKSGHDTVSWYQQALGQGPQFIFQYYEEEERQRGNFPDRFSGHQFPNYSSELNVNALLLGDSALYLCASSLFLAGFSYEQYFGPGTRLTVT.

The CDR3 DNA follows: TGTGCTTCCCGCGGGGCCCTCTACAATGAGCAGTTCTTC. This codes for CASRGALYNEQFF. The chain uses TRBV6-5 and TRBJ2-1; TRBD2 might be the D (6 bases). Germline assignment: CDR1 MNHEY and CDR2 SVGAGI. This CDR3 is built from 13 residues.

The chain combines TRBV20-1 with TRBJ1-1; 7 bases agree with TRBD1. Trimming at V came to 8 bases and at J to 7 bases, leaving 7 bases not matched to a gene. Germline CDR1 reads DFQATT; CDR2 reads SNEGSKA (reference sequence). There are 11 residues in the CDR3. CDR3 residues: CSTRQGIEAFF. CDR3 bases: TGCAGTACTCGACAGGGTATTGAAGCTTTCTTT.

V and J are TRBV25-1 and TRBJ1-1; D remains ambiguous. Germline lookup yields CDR1 MGHDK and CDR2 SYGVNS. Between the trimmed V and J ends, which lost 4 bases and 8 bases, there was a span of 8 bases. CDR3 length: 11 amino acids. The DNA of the CDR3 is TGTGCCAGCAGTGCCCTTTTCGAAGCTTTCTTT. Translating gives CASSALFEAFF.

This clone was seen a handful of times. This sequence joins TRBV9 and TRBJ2-5; D uncertain. TRBJ2-7 explains the end of the DNA better; the J call may be wrong. This CDR3 spans 15 amino acids. CDR1 SGDLS and CDR2 YYNGEE come from the germline V gene. In DNA form, the CDR3 reads TGTGCCAGCAGCGTAGGGGCCGTTTTTTCCTACGAGCAGTACTTC. It codes for CASSVGAVFSYEQYF.

This chain uses TRBV19 with TRBJ2-2, with unresolved D. CDR3 length: 13 residues. Germline CDR1 and CDR2: LNHDA and SQIVND (reference sequence). With 3 bases removed from V and 5 bases from J, the gap between germline ends came to 7 bases. The CDR3, as DNA: TGTGCCAGTAGTATTTTTAAAACCGGGGAGCTGTTTTTT. Translated, it gives CASSIFKTGELFF.

Notes on this clone: Its ends do not fully match the called genes, so a read error is possible. This rearrangement joins TRBV20-1 to TRBJ1-3; D remains ambiguous. The CDR3 spans 8 residues. The germline gives CDR1 DFQATT, CDR2 SNEGSKA (reference sequence). In nucleotides, the CDR3 is TGCAGTGCTGGTGGGGAGGGCTTT. This translates into CSAGGEGF.

The chain uses TRBV18 and TRBJ1-6, with TRBD1 matching over 8 bases. CDR3 length: 14 amino acids. Trimming cost V 5 bases and J 8 bases; bases outside gene matches: 5. Germline values: CDR1 KGHSH, CDR2 LQKENI. The DNA for the CDR3 is TGTGCCAGCTCAGAACAGGGGGGGCATTCACCCCTCCACTTT. This gives the protein CASSEQGGHSPLHF.

As to this clone: Other DNA sequences in this specimen translate into the identical CDR3. V gene TRBV9 combines with J gene TRBJ2-7; possibly TRBD2 for D (6 bases). Trimming removed 0 bases from V and 4 bases from J, with 11 bases in between. The germline V gene has CDR1 SGDLS and CDR2 YYNGEE. This CDR3 contains 14 residues. The CDR3 DNA reads TGTGCCAGCAGCGTAGGCGGCGGGACGTACGAGCAGTACTTC. Protein: CASSVGGGTYEQYF.

As DNA, the CDR3 is TGTGCCAGCAGCCCTCCCGCGGCAGATACGCAGTATTTT. This codes for CASSPPAADTQYF. V gene TRBV7-9 combines with J gene TRBJ2-3; D unresolved. V shed 5 bases and J shed 4 bases, with 10 bases lying between them. This CDR3 has 13 residues. Per the germline V gene, CDR1 is SEHNR and CDR2 is FQNEAQ (reference sequence).

The chain is built from TRBV7-9 and TRBJ2-7, with a tentative D call TRBD1 (6 bases). CDR1 is SEHNR and CDR2 is FQNEAQ in the germline V gene (reference sequence). The V end was cut by 6 bases, the J end by 6 bases, with 15 bases between. This CDR3 is 13 amino acids long. CDR3 coding DNA: TGTGCCAGCAGTTATGTACAGGGTTTCGAGCAGTACTTC. Translated, it gives CASSYVQGFEQYF.

This chain joins TRBV29-1 and TRBJ2-1, with a possible D match to TRBD1 (7 bases). Germline V gene sequence: CDR1 SQVTM, CDR2 ANQGSEA. Trimming pared 3 bases from V and 8 bases from J, leaving 23 bases between. This CDR3 comprises 16 residues. The DNA for the CDR3 is TGCAGCGTTGATGGGGGGACAGCCTTTTTTGGATATGAGCAGTTCTTC. Translated, it gives CSVDGGTAFFGYEQFF.

The CDR3 protein is CASGATESSGANVLTF. In nucleotides, the CDR3 is TGTGCCAGCGGCGCGACAGAGAGCTCTGGGGCCAACGTCCTGACTTTC. J is TRBJ2-6 and V is TRBV5-4; possibly TRBD1 for D (5 bases). From germline, CDR1 is SGHNT and CDR2 YYREEE (reference sequence). Trimming removed 7 bases from V and 0 bases from J, with 14 bases in between. The CDR3 is 16 residues long.

The chain has TRBV27 and TRBJ2-7; possible D gene TRBD2, 6 bases. The V and J ends lost 1 base and 2 bases respectively, with 9 bases between them. From germline, CDR1 is MNHEY and CDR2 SMNVEV (reference sequence). This CDR3 contains 14 residues. This CDR3 is CASSLLDYPYEQYF. DNA for the CDR3: TGTGCCAGCAGTTTATTGGACTACCCCTACGAGCAGTACTTC.

CDR3 sequence reads: CASTQFGGADTEAFF. Here the CDR3 DNA reads TGTGCCAGCACTCAATTCGGGGGGGCGGACACTGAAGCTTTCTTT. The chain links TRBV6-1 to TRBJ1-1, with D possibly being TRBD1 (6 bases). The germline CDR1 and CDR2 sequences are MNHNS and SASEGT. The CDR3 totals 15 residues. Trimming left V 7 bases short and J 3 bases short, with 18 bases between.

This sequence joins TRBV5-4 and TRBJ2-5; no definite D call. The CDR3 has 14 amino acids. V lost 1 base and J lost 7, with 14 bases in between. CDR1 and CDR2 from the germline V gene are SGHNT and YYREEE (reference sequence). CDR3 DNA sequence: TGTGCCAGCAGCTTGTGGCGGAAAAAATGGACCCAGTACTTC. Its translation is CASSLWRKKWTQYF.